Listed below are T cell receptor beta chains from one sample, sequenced in a study of blood T cell repertoires in COVID-19. The table came from immunoSEQ multiplex PCR; TCRdb's copy has only in-frame clones and leaves some out. The sample yields 350,000 to 450,000 clones, roughly nine tenths seen once. Sequencing was performed on PBMCs or T cells enriched from blood (not recorded which). The receptors here all came from a woman in her 40s who had been exposed to COVID-19. CDR3s include the opening cysteine and the closing phenylalanine or tryptophan. The D gene is left open where the match is weak. Size values are once, few and many counts, or a class for expanded clones, and some rows have none.

CDR3	DNA	length	D	V	J	size
CAWRGGFDQPQHF	TGTGCCTGGAGGGGGGGGTTCGATCAGCCCCAGCATTTT	13	NA	TRBV30	TRBJ1-5	NA
CASSQLSSANQPQHF	TGCGCCAGCAGTCAATTGTCTAGTGCCAATCAGCCCCAGCATTTT	15	NA	TRBV23-1	TRBJ1-5	NA
CASSFQMNEQFF	TGCGCCAGCAGCTTTCAAATGAATGAGCAGTTCTTC	12	NA	TRBV5-1	TRBJ2-1	NA
CASSLGASNQPQHF	TGCGCCAGCAGCTTGGGGGCTAGCAATCAGCCCCAGCATTTT	14	NA	TRBV5-1	TRBJ1-5	NA
CASSPRRGAGNEQFF	TGTGCCAGCAGCCCCCGGCGGGGGGCGGGTAATGAGCAGTTCTTC	15	TRBD2	TRBV7-6	TRBJ2-1	once
CASSVGQGGTEAFF	TGTGCCAGCAGCGTCGGACAGGGGGGAACTGAAGCTTTCTTT	14	TRBD1	TRBV9	TRBJ1-1	NA
CASSPRGTASSGNTIYF	TGCGCCAGCAGCCCGAGGGGGACGGCGAGCTCTGGAAACACCATATATTTT	17	NA	TRBV5-1	TRBJ1-3	NA
CAWTNSISLGGYTF	TGTGCCTGGACTAACTCCATTTCACTAGGTGGCTACACCTTC	14	NA	TRBV30	TRBJ1-2	NA
CASSTTGEGSYNEQFF	TGTGCCAGTAGTACCACGGGGGAGGGGTCCTACAATGAGCAGTTCTTC	16	TRBD2	TRBV19	TRBJ2-1	NA
CASRMGGAETQYF	TGTGCCAGCAGGATGGGGGGGGCGGAGACCCAGTACTTC	13	NA	TRBV12-3/TRBV12-4	TRBJ2-5	once
CASSLERSTGELFF	TGTGCCAGCAGCTTGGAGCGGAGCACCGGGGAGCTGTTTTTT	14	NA	TRBV7-9	TRBJ2-2	NA
CASSDRQVTAEAFF	TGTGCCAGCAGCGATCGACAGGTTACCGCTGAAGCTTTCTTT	14	NA	TRBV3-1/TRBV3-2	TRBJ1-1	NA
CASSLYAIGGDTEAFF	TGTGCCAGCTCCCTGTATGCAATCGGCGGAGACACTGAAGCTTTCTTT	16	NA	TRBV18	TRBJ1-1	NA
CASSSGTGVSSSYNEQFF	TGTGCCAGCAGCTCAGGGACAGGAGTTTCCAGCTCCTACAATGAGCAGTTCTTC	18	TRBD1	TRBV11-3	TRBJ2-1	NA
CASSLKAQGESSYNEQFF	TGTGCCAGCAGCTTAAAGGCGCAGGGGGAAAGCTCCTACAATGAGCAGTTCTTC	18	TRBD1	TRBV7-3	TRBJ2-1	NA
CSASKAGVRETQYF	TGCAGTGCTAGTAAGGCGGGAGTGAGGGAGACCCAGTACTTC	14	TRBD2	TRBV20-1	TRBJ2-5	NA
CAIQDRGQKDTQYF	TGTGCCATTCAGGACAGGGGGCAGAAAGATACGCAGTATTTT	14	TRBD1	TRBV10-3	TRBJ2-3	NA
CASSRGRGWGYTF	TGTGCCAGCAGTCGGGGGAGGGGCTGGGGCTACACCTTC	13	NA	TRBV12-3/TRBV12-4	TRBJ1-2	once
CASSLPREGNYGYTF	TGTGCCAGCAGCTTACCCCGGGAGGGTAACTATGGCTACACCTTC	15	NA	TRBV11-3	TRBJ1-2	NA
CASSLGGTAYEQYF	TGTGCCAGCAGCTTAGGAGGGACAGCCTACGAGCAGTACTTC	14	TRBD1	TRBV7-2	TRBJ2-7	once
CASGLVRDRYHQPQHF	TGTGCTAGTGGTTTGGTACGGGACAGATATCATCAGCCCCAGCATTTT	16	TRBD1	TRBV12-5	TRBJ1-5	NA
CASSDDRAYGYTF	TGTGCCAGCAGTGATGACAGGGCCTATGGCTACACCTTC	13	TRBD1	TRBV9	TRBJ1-2	NA
CASSKAKTDRGAWYTEAFF	TGCGCCAGCAGCAAAGCAAAAACCGACAGGGGAGCATGGTACACTGAAGCTTTCTTT	19	TRBD1	TRBV5-1	TRBJ1-1	NA
CASSFFGGTGELFF	TGTGCCAGCAGTTTTTTCGGGGGCACCGGGGAGCTGTTTTTT	14	NA	TRBV27	TRBJ2-2	once
CAWLNEKLFF	TGTGCCTGGCTCAATGAAAAACTGTTTTTT	10	NA	TRBV30	TRBJ1-4	NA
CASRVEPGELNEQFF	TGTGCCAGCAGGGTGGAACCTGGGGAGTTGAATGAGCAGTTCTTC	15	NA	TRBV6-5	TRBJ2-1	NA
CASSLSPGRSTEAFF	TGTGCCAGCAGCTTATCCCCGGGGAGGTCGACTGAAGCTTTCTTT	15	NA	TRBV11-3	TRBJ1-1	NA
CASSSRQGNQPQHF	TGTGCCAGCAGTTCTCGGCAGGGTAATCAGCCCCAGCATTTT	14	NA	TRBV6-2/TRBV6-3	TRBJ1-5	NA
CASSIIGRADTQYF	TGTGCCAGTAGTATTATCGGGAGGGCAGATACGCAGTATTTT	14	TRBD2	TRBV19	TRBJ2-3	NA
CASRQQWNTEAFF	TGTGCCAGCCGCCAACAGTGGAACACTGAAGCTTTCTTT	13	NA	TRBV11-3	TRBJ1-1	NA
CASHKTGPYEQYF	TGTGCCAGCCATAAGACAGGGCCCTACGAGCAGTACTTC	13	TRBD1	TRBV28	TRBJ2-7	NA
CSVGPVSGNTIYF	TGCAGCGTTGGGCCCGTTTCTGGAAACACCATATATTTT	13	NA	TRBV29-1	TRBJ1-3	NA
CASSSLFSRGYGYTF	TGTGCCAGCAGCTCTTTATTCAGCCGGGGCTATGGCTACACCTTC	15	NA	TRBV27	TRBJ1-2	NA
CASSSQGRGFTEAFF	TGTGCCAGCAGCTCACAGGGGCGCGGGTTCACTGAAGCTTTCTTT	15	TRBD1	TRBV5-6	TRBJ1-1	NA
CASSSMTGGSPLHF	TGTGCCAGCAGCTCCATGACAGGGGGATCACCCCTCCACTTT	14	TRBD1	TRBV7-9	TRBJ1-6	once
CASSELAEWVHEQFF	TGTGCCAGCAGCGAACTAGCGGAGTGGGTCCATGAGCAGTTCTTC	15	TRBD2	TRBV5-5	TRBJ2-1	NA
CAISETGTSGSPSTDTQYF	TGTGCCATCAGTGAGACGGGGACTAGCGGCTCCCCTAGCACAGATACGCAGTATTTT	19	TRBD2	TRBV10-3	TRBJ2-3	NA
CASSPQNRGYEQYF	TGTGCCAGCAGCCCCCAGAACCGGGGCTACGAGCAGTACTTC	14	NA	TRBV9	TRBJ2-7	NA
CASSTGTYTSYGYTF	TGTGCCAGCAGCACCGGGACATACACTTCATATGGCTACACCTTC	15	NA	TRBV9	TRBJ1-2	NA
CASGTGRDNEQFF	TGTGCCAGTGGGACAGGCCGCGACAATGAGCAGTTCTTC	13	TRBD1	TRBV19	TRBJ2-1	NA
CASSDRASQRHQFF	TGCGCCAGCAGTGATAGGGCTAGCCAAAGACATCAGTTCTTC	14	NA	TRBV10-1	TRBJ2-1	NA
CASTPGGMGRDGYTF	TGTGCCAGCACCCCGGGGGGGATGGGTAGGGATGGCTACACCTTC	15	NA	TRBV28	TRBJ1-2	NA
CASRRGSSYNEQFF	TGTGCCAGTAGGAGGGGGTCCTCCTACAATGAGCAGTTCTTC	14	NA	TRBV19	TRBJ2-1	NA
CAWSVGGASGELFF	TGTGCCTGGAGTGTAGGCGGAGCTTCCGGGGAGCTGTTTTTT	14	NA	TRBV30	TRBJ2-2	NA
CASSYSNEQFF	TGTGCCAGCAGTTATAGCAATGAGCAGTTCTTC	11	NA	TRBV6-6	TRBJ2-1	NA
CATSRDGYKRSSNQPQHF	TGTGCCACCAGCAGAGACGGGTACAAGAGAAGTAGCAATCAGCCCCAGCATTTT	18	NA	TRBV15	TRBJ1-5	NA
CASNKGLAGANEQFF	TGTGCCAGCAATAAAGGACTAGCGGGGGCGAATGAGCAGTTCTTC	15	TRBD2	TRBV6-5	TRBJ2-1	many
CASSRDGREQYF	TGTGCCAGCAGTCGCGATGGGCGCGAGCAGTACTTC	12	NA	TRBV6-2/TRBV6-3	TRBJ2-7	NA
CASSLGSYVETQYF	TGTGCCAGCAGTTTGGGCAGCTATGTAGAGACCCAGTACTTC	14	NA	TRBV27	TRBJ2-5	NA